Given below is one T cell receptor beta chain in context. The data were produced by immunoSEQ multiplex PCR, yet TCRdb's version contains in-frame clones alone and is incomplete. This sample carries some 170,000 clones, 80% of them seen once, and the ten largest clones take around 6.1%. The CDR3 contains 17 residues. Germline-derived CDR1 and CDR2 are SGDLS and YYNGEE. Trimming cost V 4 bases and J 7 bases; bases outside gene matches: 16. This sample was taken from a study of blood T cell repertoires in COVID-19. Turning to the study itself: T cells, B-cell-depleted T cells, or PBMCs supplied cDNA or gDNA.

Sequenced: PBMCs or T cells enriched from blood (not recorded which). This receptor was identified in a man aged 35 to 55 who had recovered from COVID-19. This sequence joins TRBV9 and TRBJ1-4; 7 nucleotides align to TRBD1. This CDR3 is CASSHSNHPTGSEKLFF. CDR3 coding DNA: TGTGCCAGCAGCCACAGCAATCACCCGACAGGGAGTGAAAAACTGTTTTTT.